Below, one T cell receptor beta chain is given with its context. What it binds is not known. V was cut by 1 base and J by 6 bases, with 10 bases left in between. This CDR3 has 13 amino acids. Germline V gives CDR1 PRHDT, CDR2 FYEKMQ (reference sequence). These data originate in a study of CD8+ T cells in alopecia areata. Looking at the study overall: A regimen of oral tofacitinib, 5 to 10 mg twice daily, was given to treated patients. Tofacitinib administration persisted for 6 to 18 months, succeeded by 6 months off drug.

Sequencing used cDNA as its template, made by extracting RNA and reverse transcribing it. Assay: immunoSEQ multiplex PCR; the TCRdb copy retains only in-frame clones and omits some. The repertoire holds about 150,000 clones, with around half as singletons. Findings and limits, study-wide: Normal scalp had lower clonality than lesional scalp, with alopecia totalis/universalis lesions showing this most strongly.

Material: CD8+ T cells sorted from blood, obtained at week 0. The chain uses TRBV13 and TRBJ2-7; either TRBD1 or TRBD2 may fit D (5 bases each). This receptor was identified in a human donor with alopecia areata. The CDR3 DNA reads TGTGCCAGCAGCTTAGAGGCCGGGGCCGAGCAGTACTTC. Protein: CASSLEAGAEQYF. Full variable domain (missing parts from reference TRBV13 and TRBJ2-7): AAGVIQSPRHLIKEKRETATLKCYPIPRHDTVYWYQQGPGQDPQFLISFYEKMQSDKGSIPDRFSAQQFSDYHSELNMSSLELGDSALYFCASSLEAGAEQYFGPGTRLTVT.